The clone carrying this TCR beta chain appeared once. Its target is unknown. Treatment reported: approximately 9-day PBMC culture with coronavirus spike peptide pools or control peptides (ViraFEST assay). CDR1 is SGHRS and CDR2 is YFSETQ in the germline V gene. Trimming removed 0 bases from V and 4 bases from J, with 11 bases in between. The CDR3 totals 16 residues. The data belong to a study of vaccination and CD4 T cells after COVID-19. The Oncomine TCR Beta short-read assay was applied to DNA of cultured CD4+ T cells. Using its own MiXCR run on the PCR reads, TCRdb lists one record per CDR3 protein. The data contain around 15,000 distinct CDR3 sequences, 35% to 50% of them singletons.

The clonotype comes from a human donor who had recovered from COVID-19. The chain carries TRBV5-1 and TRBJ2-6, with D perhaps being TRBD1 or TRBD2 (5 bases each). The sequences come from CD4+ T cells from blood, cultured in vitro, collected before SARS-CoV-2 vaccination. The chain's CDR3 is CASSLVVGTGANVLTF. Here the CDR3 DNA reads TGCGCCAGCAGCTTGGTAGTAGGGACCGGGGCCAACGTCCTGACTTTC.